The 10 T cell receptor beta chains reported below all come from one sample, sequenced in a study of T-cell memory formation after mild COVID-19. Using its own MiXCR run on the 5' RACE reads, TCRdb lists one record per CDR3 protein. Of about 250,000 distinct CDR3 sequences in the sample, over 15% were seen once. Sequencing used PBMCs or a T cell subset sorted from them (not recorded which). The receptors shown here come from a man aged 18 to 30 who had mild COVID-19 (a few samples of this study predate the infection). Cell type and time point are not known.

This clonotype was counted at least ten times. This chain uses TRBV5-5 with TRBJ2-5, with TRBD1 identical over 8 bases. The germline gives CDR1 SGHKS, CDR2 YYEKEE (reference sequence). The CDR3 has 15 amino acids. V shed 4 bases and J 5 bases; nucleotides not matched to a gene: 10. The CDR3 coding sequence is TGTGCCAGCAGCCAACAGGGGGATTTTAGGGAGACCCAGTACTTC. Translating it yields CASSQQGDFRETQYF.

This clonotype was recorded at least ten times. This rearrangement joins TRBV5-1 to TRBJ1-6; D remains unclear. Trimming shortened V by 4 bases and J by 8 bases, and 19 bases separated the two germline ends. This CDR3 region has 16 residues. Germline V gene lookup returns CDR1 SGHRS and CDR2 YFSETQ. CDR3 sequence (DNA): TGCGCCAGCAGCCCCGGACGGACTCCCGGGGATTCACCCCTCCACTTT. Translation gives CASSPGRTPGDSPLHF.

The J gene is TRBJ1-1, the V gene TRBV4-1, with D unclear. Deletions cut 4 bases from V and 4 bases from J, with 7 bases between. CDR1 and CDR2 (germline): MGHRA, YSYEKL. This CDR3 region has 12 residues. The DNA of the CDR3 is TGCGCCAGCAGCCTGCCCGGCACTGAAGCTTTCTTT. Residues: CASSLPGTEAFF.

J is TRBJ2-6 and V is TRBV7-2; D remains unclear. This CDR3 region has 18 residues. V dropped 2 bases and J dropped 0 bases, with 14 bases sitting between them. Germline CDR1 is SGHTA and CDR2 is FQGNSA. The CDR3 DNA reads TGTGCCAGCAGCTTAAGGGCGCAGCTAAGCTCTGGGGCCAACGTCCTGACTTTC. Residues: CASSLRAQLSSGANVLTF.

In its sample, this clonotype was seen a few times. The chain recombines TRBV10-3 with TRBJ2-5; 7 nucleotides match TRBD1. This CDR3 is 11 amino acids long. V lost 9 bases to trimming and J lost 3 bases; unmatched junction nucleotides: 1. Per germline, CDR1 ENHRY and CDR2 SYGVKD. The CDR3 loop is CAIGTEETQYF. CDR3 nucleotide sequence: TGTGCCATTGGGACAGAAGAGACCCAGTACTTC.

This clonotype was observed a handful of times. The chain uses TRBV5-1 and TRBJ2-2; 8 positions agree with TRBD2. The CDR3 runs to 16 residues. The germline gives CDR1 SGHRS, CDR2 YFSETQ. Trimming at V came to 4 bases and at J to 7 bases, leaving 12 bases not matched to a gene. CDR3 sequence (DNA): TGCGCCAGCAGCCCTCCGGAGCGGGGGAGCGACGGGGAGCTGTTTTTT. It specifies CASSPPERGSDGELFF.

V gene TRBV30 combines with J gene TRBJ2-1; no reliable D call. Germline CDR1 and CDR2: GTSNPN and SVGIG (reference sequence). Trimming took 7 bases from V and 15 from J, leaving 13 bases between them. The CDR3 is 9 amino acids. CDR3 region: CASDPKPFF. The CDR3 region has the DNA TGTGCCTCTGACCCGAAGCCGTTCTTC.

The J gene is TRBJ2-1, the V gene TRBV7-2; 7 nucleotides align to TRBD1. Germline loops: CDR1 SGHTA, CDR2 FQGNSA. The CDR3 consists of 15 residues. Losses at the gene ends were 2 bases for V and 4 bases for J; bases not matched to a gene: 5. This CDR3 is CASSLLQGIYNEQFF. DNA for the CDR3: TGTGCCAGCAGCTTATTACAGGGGATTTACAATGAGCAGTTCTTC. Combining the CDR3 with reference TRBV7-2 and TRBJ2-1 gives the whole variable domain GAGVSQSPSNKVTEKGKDVELRCDPISGHTALYWYRQSLGQGLEFLIYFQGNSAPDKSGLPSDRFSAERTGGSVSTLTIQRTQQEDSAVYLCASSLLQGIYNEQFFGPGTRLTVL.

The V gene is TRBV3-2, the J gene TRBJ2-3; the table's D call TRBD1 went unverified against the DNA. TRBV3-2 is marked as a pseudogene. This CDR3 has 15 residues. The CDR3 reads CASSPTDRAGDTQYF. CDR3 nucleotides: TGTGCCAGCAGCCCGACGGACAGGGCAGGAGATACGCAGTATTTT.

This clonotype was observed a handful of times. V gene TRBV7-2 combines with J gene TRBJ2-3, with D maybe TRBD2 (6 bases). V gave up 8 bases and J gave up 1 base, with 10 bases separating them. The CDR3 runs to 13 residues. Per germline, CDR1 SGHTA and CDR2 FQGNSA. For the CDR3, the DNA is TGTGCCAGCGGAGGGGCAGGCACAGATACGCAGTATTTT. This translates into CASGGAGTDTQYF.